This T cell receptor beta chain was captured by sequencing in a study of blood T cell repertoires in COVID-19. The wider study: Both acute and convalescent COVID-19 samples were obtained from the United States, Italy and Spain. T cells, B-cell-depleted T cells, or PBMCs supplied cDNA or gDNA.

Germline V gene lookup returns CDR1 GTSNPN and CDR2 SVGIG (reference sequence). This CDR3 contains 13 residues. The junction had 1 base not matched to a gene; V was cut back by 2 bases and J by 7 bases. The method was immunoSEQ multiplex PCR; TCRdb's version includes in-frame clones alone and lacks a portion of them. The sample records under 85,000 clones, 65% to 85% being singletons. This receptor was obtained from a man aged 45-60 years with acute or convalescent COVID-19. V and J are TRBV30 and TRBJ1-6; TRBD1 matches 8 bases. Sequencing was performed on peripheral blood. CDR3 in DNA: TGTGCCTGGAGTCGACAGGGGAATTCACCCCTCCACTTT. Translation: CAWSRQGNSPLHF.